This T cell receptor (beta chain) was documented in a study of T cells in Graves' hyperthyroidism and ophthalmopathy. Blood was sampled at initial diagnosis of hyperthyroidism, prior to onset of any ophthalmopathy symptoms. This clonotype was found many times. CDR3 size: 14 residues. The trim removed 5 bases at V and 9 bases at J, leaving 10 bases unmatched. The germline gives CDR1 PRHDT, CDR2 FYEKMQ (reference sequence). Amplification of TCR beta CDR3 regions was performed using RNA transcripts as template. A first-round RT-PCR of the TCR CDR3 used the HTBI primer set. TCRdb re-called the multiplex PCR reads with MiXCR, one entry per CDR3 protein. The table has 250,000 to 300,000 distinct CDR3 sequences, more than 10% seen once; the top ten hold roughly 7.5%.

The TCR was taken from a woman aged 25 to 39 with Graves' hyperthyroidism that later progressed to Graves' ophthalmopathy. Material for sequencing was blood. The chain has TRBV13 and TRBJ2-1; 7 positions match TRBD2. For the CDR3, the DNA is TGTGCCAGCAGCCCCTGGGCGGGAGAGAGTGAGCAGTTCTTC. This codes for CASSPWAGESEQFF. Variable domain in full (rest from reference TRBV13 and TRBJ2-1): AAGVIQSPRHLIKEKRETATLKCYPIPRHDTVYWYQQGPGQDPQFLISFYEKMQSDKGSIPDRFSAQQFSDYHSELNMSSLELGDSALYFCASSPWAGESEQFFGPGTRLTVL.